The T cell receptor (beta chain) under discussion was sequenced for a study of CD8 T cells in ankylosing spondylitis (dated by TCRdb to 2016 to 2017). Looking at the study overall: The study set out to find disease-linked TCR variants by profiling T cell receptor beta repertoires in ankylosing spondylitis patients and healthy donors. The full study cohort comprised 25 ankylosing spondylitis patients and over a hundred healthy donors. Peripheral blood was sampled, and synovial fluid was also collected from ankylosing spondylitis patients.

The paper's findings and limits, for the study overall: Some of the motif variants had been reported before in the synovial fluid and blood of reactive arthritis patients, a finding that suggests common disease-initiation mechanisms. A TCR beta motif of eight highly homologous amino acid variants appeared characteristic of blood from ankylosing spondylitis patients. According to the report, matched synovial fluid samples from ankylosing spondylitis patients were significantly enriched for the disease-linked clones. A CD8+ phenotype was shown by the disease-linked clones, which were found at relatively low frequencies in peripheral blood.

CDR1 DFQATT and CDR2 SNEGSKA were looked up in the germline V gene (reference sequence). Trimming accounts for 5 bases at V and 3 bases at J, while the number of junction bases matched to no gene is 12. The CDR3 sequence holds 17 residues, the cysteine and phenylalanine included. Only the CDR3 DNA stays, 51 bases, in frame from base 1. In its sample, this clonotype was seen many times. Its specific antigen is unknown. Within one base of it there is no much larger clone, and no base qualities were kept. TCRdb lists the instrument as Illumina HiSeq 2500. Quantitative 5'-RACE with molecular barcodes was the method used to prepare the TCR beta libraries. The study's processing was this. A new computational method, built on a probabilistic model of VDJ rearrangement, was used to identify disease-linked TCR variants. TCRdb reprocessed the public reads (quality trimming at Q25 with fastp, clone calling with MiXCR) and kept in-frame beta chains. Merged by CDR3 protein, the rows form single entries marked with the most common genes and DNA. These V and J calls derive from TCRdb rather than the authors' analysis. The sample table lists some 200,000 distinct CDR3 sequences, 7% to 8% of them with a count of one. The ten top clones hold 12% to 15% of the sample.

The chain uses TRBV20-1 and TRBJ2-1, with TRBD2 matching 11 junction bases. The sample comprised blood, either unsorted or a sorted T cell fraction (not recorded which). The clonotype originates from a male donor with ankylosing spondylitis. At the DNA level, the sequence is TGCAGTGCTTTTTCTACCGGGACTAGCGGTTACTACAATGAGCAGTTCTTC. This translates into CSAFSTGTSGYYNEQFF.